The clone carrying this TCR beta chain was counted between two and nine times. The antigen is unknown. The record originates from a study of T-cell memory formation after mild COVID-19. Points from the study as a whole: Proof of SARS-CoV-2 specificity was absent for the second-wave clones that crested on day 37.

Germline V gene sequence: CDR1 SQVTM, CDR2 ANQGSEA. The J segment lost 3 bases and the V segment lost 3 bases, leaving 4 bases of the junction unmatched. CDR3 length: 13 amino acids. TCRdb processed the 5' RACE reads anew with MiXCR; each CDR3 protein has one entry. The sample holds under 400,000 distinct CDR3 sequences, more than 20% seen once. Sequenced: PBMCs or a T cell subset sorted from them (not recorded which). This clonotype was obtained from an adult woman who had mild COVID-19 (a few samples of this study predate the infection). Cell type and time point are not known. V gene TRBV29-1 combines with J gene TRBJ2-7; 8 bases match TRBD1. In nucleotides, the CDR3 is TGCAGCGTTGAGGGGGGACAGGACTACGAGCAGTACTTC. Encoded protein: CSVEGGQDYEQYF.